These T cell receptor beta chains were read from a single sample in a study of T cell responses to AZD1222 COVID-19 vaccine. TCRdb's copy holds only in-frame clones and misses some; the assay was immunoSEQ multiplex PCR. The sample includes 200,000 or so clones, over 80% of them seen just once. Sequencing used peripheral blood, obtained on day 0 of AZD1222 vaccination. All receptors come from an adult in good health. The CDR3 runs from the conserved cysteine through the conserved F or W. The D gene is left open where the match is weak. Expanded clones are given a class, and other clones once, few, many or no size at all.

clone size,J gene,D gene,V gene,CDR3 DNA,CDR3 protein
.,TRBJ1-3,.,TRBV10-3,TGTGCCATCAGTGAATCGGGAAACACCATATATTTT,CAISESGNTIYF
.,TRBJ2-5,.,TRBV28,TGTGCCAGCAGTTTGGGCCAAGAGACCCAGTACTTC,CASSLGQETQYF
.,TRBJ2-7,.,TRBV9,TGTGCCAGCAGCGTAGGGCATAACGAGCAGTACTTC,CASSVGHNEQYF
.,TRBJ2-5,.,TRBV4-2,TGTGCCAGCAGCGAACAAGGTGGGGAGACCCAGTACTTC,CASSEQGGETQYF
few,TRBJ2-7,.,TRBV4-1,TGCGCCAGCAGCCAAGTGGAGGGCAAAGGGAGCTACGAGCAGTACTTC,CASSQVEGKGSYEQYF
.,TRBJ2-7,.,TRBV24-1,TGTGCCACCAGTGACCCACGAGCCCTTACCTACGAGCAGTACTTC,CATSDPRALTYEQYF
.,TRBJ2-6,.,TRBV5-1,TGCGCCAGCAGCAAAGTACCTCAGGAGGGATCTGGGGCCAACGTCCTGACTTTC,CASSKVPQEGSGANVLTF
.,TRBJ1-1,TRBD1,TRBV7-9,TGTGCCAGCACCCCCGACAGGGAGGGCACTGAAGCTTTCTTT,CASTPDREGTEAFF
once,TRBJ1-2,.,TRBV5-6,TGTGCCAGCAGCTTGACCCTCGGCCACTTC,CASSLTLGHF
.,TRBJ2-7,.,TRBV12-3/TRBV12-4,TGTGCCAGCAGTAAGGATGGGACCTACGAGCAGTACTTC,CASSKDGTYEQYF
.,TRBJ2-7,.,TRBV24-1,TGTGCCACCAGTGATCGGGGGACGGGGGAGCAGTACTTC,CATSDRGTGEQYF
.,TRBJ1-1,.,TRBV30,TGTGCCTGGATTGGACAAATGAACACTGAAGCTTTCTTT,CAWIGQMNTEAFF
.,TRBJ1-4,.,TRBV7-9,TGTGCCAGCAGCCCCGGTCGGTCTGAGGAAAAACTGTTTTTT,CASSPGRSEEKLFF
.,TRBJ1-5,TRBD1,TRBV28,TGTGCCAGCCGAATCCTCTTGACCGGACAGGGGGCGGGGCGCAATCAGCCCCAGCATTTT,CASRILLTGQGAGRNQPQHF
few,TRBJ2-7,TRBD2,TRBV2,TGTGCCAGCAGGGAGCGGGGACCCTCCTACGAGCAGTACTTC,CASRERGPSYEQYF
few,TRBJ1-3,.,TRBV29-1,TGCAGCGTCTTCCTTCAGGAGCTAAGCTCTGGAAACACCATATATTTT,CSVFLQELSSGNTIYF
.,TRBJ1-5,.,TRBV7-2,TGTGCCAGCAGCTTAGGGGGGGGACCCACCGAAGGTTCGGCCCAGCATTTT,CASSLGGGPTEGSAQHF
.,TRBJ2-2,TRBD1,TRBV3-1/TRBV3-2,TGTGCCAGCAGCCAAGTCCTGGACAGGGGGGACGGGGAGCTGTTTTTT,CASSQVLDRGDGELFF
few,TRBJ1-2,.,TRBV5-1,TGCGCCAGCAGCTTGGCAGGGGCTAACTATGGCTACACCTTC,CASSLAGANYGYTF
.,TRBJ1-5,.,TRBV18,TGTGCCAGCTCACCTACAGGGAGTATGGGAGGTTCCAATCAGCCCCAGCATTTT,CASSPTGSMGGSNQPQHF
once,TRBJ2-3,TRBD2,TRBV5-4,TGTGCCAGCAGCTTTGGCGGGGGAGCCCCCACAGATACGCAGTATTTT,CASSFGGGAPTDTQYF
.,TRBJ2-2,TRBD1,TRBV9,TGTGCCAGCAGCGTCCGACAGGGGACGAACACCGGGGAGCTGTTTTTT,CASSVRQGTNTGELFF
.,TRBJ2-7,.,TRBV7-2,TGTGCCAGCAGCTTACCCGGACTCCTCCCCGACTTC,CASSLPGLLPDF
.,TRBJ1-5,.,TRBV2,TGTGCCAGCAGTGAACGACTCTTTTGGAATCAGCCCCAGCATTTT,CASSERLFWNQPQHF
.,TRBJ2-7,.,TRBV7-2,TGTGCCAGCAGCGACCCCACAACCAGCGAGCAGTACTTC,CASSDPTTSEQYF
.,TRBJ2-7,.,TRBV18,TGTGCCAGCTCACCAGGACATGAGGCCTACGAGCAGTACTTC,CASSPGHEAYEQYF
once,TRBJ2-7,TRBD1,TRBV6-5,TGTGCCAGCAGTTGGACAGGCACCGAGCAGTACTTC,CASSWTGTEQYF
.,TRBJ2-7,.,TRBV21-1,TGTGCCAGCAGCAAAACCCTAGTTACCCTCTACGAGCAGTACTTC,CASSKTLVTLYEQYF
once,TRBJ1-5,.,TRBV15,TGTGCCACCAGCAGAGGAGCTGAACCGGGGGGTCAGCCCCAGCATTTT,CATSRGAEPGGQPQHF
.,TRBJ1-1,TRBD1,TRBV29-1,TGCAGCGTTAAGACAGGGGAATGGGCTGAAGCTTTCTTT,CSVKTGEWAEAFF
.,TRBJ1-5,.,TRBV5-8,TGTGCCAGCAGCTTATATGTGGGGGATCAGCCCCAGCATTTT,CASSLYVGDQPQHF
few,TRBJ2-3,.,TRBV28,TGTGCCAGCAGGGGGCTGGGCACAGATACGCAGTATTTT,CASRGLGTDTQYF
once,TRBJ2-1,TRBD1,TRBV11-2,TGTGCCAGCAGCTTAACGGGACAGCCACCCAATGAGCAGTTCTTC,CASSLTGQPPNEQFF
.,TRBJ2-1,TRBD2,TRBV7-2,TGTGCCAGCAGCTTAATGCGGGGGGAAGAGCAGTTCTTC,CASSLMRGEEQFF
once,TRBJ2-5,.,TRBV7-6,TGTGCCAGCAGCTTAGGGGGAGCAGATCGAAAAGAGACCCAGTACTTC,CASSLGGADRKETQYF
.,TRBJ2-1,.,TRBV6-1,TGTGCCAGCAGTGATCTGGGTGGGAGCGGCAATGAGCAGTTCTTC,CASSDLGGSGNEQFF
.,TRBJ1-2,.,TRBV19,TGTGCCAGTAGAAGGACAGTTAACTATGGCTACACCTTC,CASRRTVNYGYTF
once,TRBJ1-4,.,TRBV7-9,TGTGCCAGCAGCTCCCTGAGGGCGGCAACTAATGAAAAACTGTTTTTT,CASSSLRAATNEKLFF
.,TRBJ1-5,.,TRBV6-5,TGTGCCAGCAGCCGCACCGTGGGTCGTCAGCCCCAGCATTTT,CASSRTVGRQPQHF
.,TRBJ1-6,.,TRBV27,TGTGCCAGCAGTTTCGGGGGAGTGGGGTCACCCCTCCACTTT,CASSFGGVGSPLHF
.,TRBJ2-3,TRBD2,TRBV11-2,TGTGCCAGCAGCCCCACGGGGCGGGGGACGTCTTTTATCACAGATACGCAGTATTTT,CASSPTGRGTSFITDTQYF
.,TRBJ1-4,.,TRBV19,TGTGCCAGTATGGATTGGCAGACGAATGAAAAACTGTTTTTT,CASMDWQTNEKLFF
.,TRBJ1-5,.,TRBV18,TGTGCCAGCTCACCAGTAACTGGCATAGGCAATCAGCCCCAGCATTTT,CASSPVTGIGNQPQHF
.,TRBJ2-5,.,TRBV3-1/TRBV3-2,TGTGCCAGCAGCCGAGATACCCAAGAGACCCAGTACTTC,CASSRDTQETQYF
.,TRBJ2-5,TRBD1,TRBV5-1,TGCGCCAGCAGCGAAGGGACAGGGGATTTGGAGACCCAGTACTTC,CASSEGTGDLETQYF
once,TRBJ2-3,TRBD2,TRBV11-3,TGTGCCAGCAGCCTATCCGGGACTAGCCCAGATACGCAGTATTTT,CASSLSGTSPDTQYF
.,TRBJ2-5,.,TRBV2,TGTGCCAGCAGTGACCAGGGCGCTAGGGGAGAGACCCAGTACTTC,CASSDQGARGETQYF
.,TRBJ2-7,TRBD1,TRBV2,TGTGCCAGCAGTCTGGACAGGGCCTACGAGCAGTACTTC,CASSLDRAYEQYF
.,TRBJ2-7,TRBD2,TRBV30,TGTGCCTGGGCACCCGGAGCGTTTACTAGCGGGGGGCCTGGGGGGACCTACGAGCAGTACTTC,CAWAPGAFTSGGPGGTYEQYF